These 30 T cell receptor beta chains came from one sample sequenced in a study of blood T cell repertoires in COVID-19. Sequencing used immunoSEQ multiplex PCR; TCRdb keeps in-frame clones, though not all of them. The sample lists 95,000 to 150,000 clones, about 80% occurring once. The sequenced material came from peripheral blood. The receptor set was obtained from a man in his 60s with active or convalescent COVID-19.

The chain links TRBV13 to TRBJ2-1; a weak D match, TRBD2 (5 bases). The length of the CDR3 is 13 residues. Trimming removed 8 bases at V and 9 bases at J, with 17 bases between. Germline V gene sequence: CDR1 PRHDT, CDR2 FYEKMQ (reference sequence). CDR3 nucleotides: TGTGCCAGCGGAGGAGGTTCGTTCGGTGAGCAGTTCTTC. This translates into CASGGGSFGEQFF.

This rearrangement joins TRBV18 to TRBJ2-2, with a weak D call TRBD1 (6 bases). V was cut by 4 bases and J by 0 bases, with 12 bases left in between. This CDR3 spans 16 amino acids. Germline V gene lookup returns CDR1 KGHSH and CDR2 LQKENI. In nucleotides, the CDR3 is TGTGCCAGCTCACTACAGGGCCCCTCGAACACCGGGGAGCTGTTTTTT. Translated, it gives CASSLQGPSNTGELFF.

V is TRBV29-1 and J is TRBJ2-3; 7 bases align to TRBD2. The ends lost 6 bases at V and 2 bases at J; junction bases unmatched: 8. This CDR3 has 14 residues. From germline, CDR1 is SQVTM and CDR2 ANQGSEA. The CDR3 is CSVGEGTTTDTQYF. CDR3 nucleotides: TGCAGCGTAGGGGAGGGGACGACCACAGATACGCAGTATTTT.

The chain combines TRBV28 with TRBJ1-1, with unresolved D. In germline, CDR1 is MDHEN, CDR2 SYDVKM. The ends were cut back, 3 bases at V and 10 bases at J, with 6 bases in the middle. CDR3 size: 10 residues. This CDR3 is CASSFRTAFF. The CDR3 DNA reads as TGTGCCAGCAGTTTCAGAACAGCTTTCTTT.

The chain has TRBV5-1 and TRBJ2-7; tentatively, D is TRBD1 (5 bases). Per the germline V gene, CDR1 is SGHRS and CDR2 is YFSETQ. There are 16 residues in the CDR3. V lost 1 base and J lost 2, with 16 bases in between. The CDR3 DNA sequence: TGCGCCAGCAGCTTGACCGTAGGGGCACTCGCCTACGAGCAGTACTTC. It is translated as CASSLTVGALAYEQYF.

This chain uses TRBV27 with TRBJ2-2, with 9 nucleotides matching TRBD2. From germline, CDR1 is MNHEY and CDR2 SMNVEV (reference sequence). The junction had 3 bases not matched to a gene; V was cut back by 3 bases and J by 4 bases. There are 15 residues in the CDR3. DNA for the CDR3: TGTGCCAGCAGTTTTGCTAGCGGGATCACCGGGGAGCTGTTTTTT. Protein product: CASSFASGITGELFF.

The chain couples TRBV21-1 to TRBJ2-7; the table assigns TRBD2, which was not confirmed against the DNA. TRBV21-1 is assigned pseudogene status. This CDR3 has 17 amino acids. Written as DNA, the CDR3 is TGTGCCAGCAGCAAAGTTGACGGGAATCGTACCTACTACGAGCAGTACTTC. This encodes CASSKVDGNRTYYEQYF.

This chain connects TRBV7-2 to TRBJ2-7; D might be TRBD1 (5 bases). Looked up from germline, CDR1 is SGHTA and CDR2 is FQGNSA. This CDR3 has 13 residues. V was pared by 3 bases and J by 3 bases, with 9 bases between. The CDR3 DNA reads TGTGCCAGCAGCTTCAGACAGAGCTACGAGCAGTACTTC. Protein product: CASSFRQSYEQYF.

This clone was observed a few times. The CDR3 bases are TGTGCCACCAGTGATTTTGAGGGCACAGATACGCAGTATTTT. Its translation: CATSDFEGTDTQYF. The chain carries TRBV24-1 and TRBJ2-3; no clear D. V lost 1 base to trimming and J lost 1 base, with 5 bases between them. Germline CDR1 reads KGHDR; CDR2 reads SFDVKD. The CDR3 has 14 residues.

This chain links TRBV5-5 with TRBJ1-1, with TRBD1 as a possible D gene (6 bases). V lost 0 bases and J lost 5, with 8 bases in between. Germline CDR1 reads SGHKS; CDR2 reads YYEKEE (reference sequence). This CDR3 comprises 13 residues. The CDR3 DNA follows: TGTGCCAGCAGCTTGGCTACAGGGACTGAAGCTTTCTTT. It is translated as CASSLATGTEAFF. The full variable domain, its missing parts supplied by reference TRBV5-5 and TRBJ1-1, is DAGVTQSPTHLIKTRGQQVTLRCSPISGHKSVSWYQQVLGQGPQFIFQYYEKEERGRGNFPDRFSARQFPNYSSELNVNALLLGDSALYLCASSLATGTEAFFGQGTRLTVV.

The chain has TRBV6-5 and TRBJ2-7; D gene unclear. Per the germline V gene, CDR1 is MNHEY and CDR2 is SVGAGI. CDR3 length equals 13 residues. Trimming took off 6 bases at V and 2 bases at J, with 11 bases between the two ends. CDR3 bases: TGTGCCAGCAGCGATCTAGTTACCTACGAGCAGTACTTC. It yields the protein CASSDLVTYEQYF.

This chain links TRBV10-3 with TRBJ2-3, with 10 bases fitting TRBD1. In germline, CDR1 is ENHRY, CDR2 SYGVKD. V trimming: 7 bases; J trimming: 0 bases; junction bases outside the gene matches: 4. The CDR3 is 15 amino acids. The CDR3 nucleotides are TGTGCCATCAACCAGGGACAGGGGAGCACAGATACGCAGTATTTT. Encoded protein: CAINQGQGSTDTQYF.

The rearrangement joins TRBV20-1 to TRBJ2-7, with D unclear. The ends were cut back, 3 bases at V and 0 bases at J, with 12 bases in the middle. This CDR3 has 14 residues. The V gene's germline CDR1 is DFQATT and CDR2 SNEGSKA (reference sequence). Here the CDR3 reads CSASESILSYEQYF. The CDR3 DNA reads TGCAGTGCTAGTGAGAGTATCCTCTCCTACGAGCAGTACTTC.

The chain uses TRBV4-3 and TRBJ2-7; D is perhaps TRBD1 (6 bases). The CDR3 sequence is 21 residues long. Between the trimmed V and J ends, which lost 1 base and 2 bases, there was a span of 30 bases. Germline V gene sequence: CDR1 LGHNA, CDR2 YSLEER. Here the CDR3 reads CASSQVLPGDNGRSGAYEQYF. The CDR3, as DNA: TGCGCCAGCAGCCAAGTTCTTCCCGGGGACAATGGTCGGTCAGGGGCCTACGAGCAGTACTTC.

The chain employs TRBV11-1 and TRBJ2-5, with no clear D. The CDR3 loop spans 16 amino acids. In germline, CDR1 is SGHAT, CDR2 FQDESV (reference sequence). The V end was cut by 2 bases, the J end by 2 bases, with 15 bases between. This CDR3 reads CASSLFDIPSQETQYF. In DNA, the CDR3 is TGTGCCAGCAGCTTATTTGACATCCCCTCTCAAGAGACCCAGTACTTC.

The V call is TRBV20-1, the J call TRBJ2-7, with D tentatively TRBD2 (5 bases). CDR1 is DFQATT and CDR2 is SNEGSKA in the germline V gene (reference sequence). The CDR3 runs to 11 residues. The ends were cut back, 6 bases at V and 3 bases at J, with 9 bases in the middle. CDR3 DNA sequence: TGCAGTGCCCGGAGGTTCTACGAGCAGTACTTC. It specifies CSARRFYEQYF.

The chain employs TRBV2 and TRBJ2-3, with 7 bases aligning to TRBD1. The V segment lost 8 bases and the J segment 4 bases; nucleotides outside the gene matches: 9. Germline V lookup: CDR1 SNHLY, CDR2 FYNNEI. The CDR3 covers 14 residues. The chain's CDR3 is CASHGDRASDTQYF. CDR3 bases: TGTGCCAGCCACGGAGACAGGGCGTCAGATACGCAGTATTTT.

The chain links TRBV2 to TRBJ1-5; 9 bases agree with TRBD1. V was clipped by 3 bases and J by 4 bases; unmatched bases: 4. The CDR3 has 15 amino acids. In germline, CDR1 is SNHLY, CDR2 FYNNEI. CDR3 residues: CASSDSGQGNQPQHF. Here the CDR3 DNA reads TGTGCCAGCAGTGATTCGGGACAGGGAAATCAGCCCCAGCATTTT.

The DNA for the CDR3 is TGTGCCAGCAGCTCCCTCAGGGCTGGGGAGCTGTTTTTT. Its translation: CASSSLRAGELFF. V gene TRBV11-2 combines with J gene TRBJ2-2, with D possibly matching TRBD1 (5 bases). Trimming pared 4 bases from V and 8 bases from J, leaving 11 bases between. Germline CDR1 SGHAT, CDR2 FQNNGV. The CDR3 contains 13 residues.

V usage is TRBV9 and J usage is TRBJ2-2; TRBD1 matches at 9 bases. The CDR3 spans 16 residues. Germline V gene data show CDR1 as SGDLS and CDR2 as YYNGEE. With 2 bases clipped from V and 3 bases from J, the junction kept 5 bases outside the gene matches. The CDR3 sequence: CASSVSGQGYTGELFF. CDR3 nucleotides: TGTGCCAGCAGCGTTAGCGGACAGGGGTACACCGGGGAGCTGTTTTTT.

The J gene is TRBJ2-7, the V gene TRBV29-1; the D gene is possibly TRBD2 (5 bases). The CDR3 totals 13 residues. Between the trimmed V and J ends, which lost 3 bases and 5 bases, there was a span of 14 bases. CDR1 is SQVTM, CDR2 ANQGSEA, per germline. DNA for the CDR3: TGCAGCGTTGAGGTGGTCGGGGATCACGAGCAGTACTTC. Its protein is CSVEVVGDHEQYF.

This clone was picked up a small number of times. This chain connects TRBV7-6 to TRBJ2-5, with D possibly being TRBD2 (7 bases). The germline V gene encodes CDR1 SGHVS and CDR2 FNYEAQ. Deletions cut 0 bases from V and 4 bases from J, with 15 bases between. CDR3 length: 16 residues. The CDR3 sequence is CASSLAGGLSIETQYF. DNA for the CDR3: TGTGCCAGCAGCTTAGCGGGGGGGCTCTCAATAGAGACCCAGTACTTC.

In this sample, this clone turned up a few times. The V and J genes are TRBV24-1 and TRBJ1-1; perhaps TRBD1 as D (5 bases). V lost 5 bases, J lost 9 bases, and 12 bases lay in between. This CDR3 region has 12 residues. In germline, CDR1 is KGHDR, CDR2 SFDVKD. In DNA, the CDR3 is TGTGCCACCAGTGCGGCGGGGGTGAAAGCTTTCTTT. It specifies CATSAAGVKAFF.

The CDR3 region is CASFFLSLSTSTDTQYF. In DNA, the CDR3 is TGTGCCAGCTTTTTTCTGAGTCTGTCCACTAGCACAGATACGCAGTATTTT. The V call is TRBV3-1 (or the pseudogene TRBV3-2), the J call TRBJ2-3; D remains unclear. The germline gives CDR1 LGHDT, CDR2 YNNKEL (reference sequence). Trimming stripped 8 bases from V and 0 bases from J, with 21 bases between. The CDR3 has 17 amino acids.

Ten or more counts support this clone. This chain connects TRBV5-1 to TRBJ2-5; 16 bases map to TRBD2. This CDR3 is built from 15 residues. V dropped 4 bases and J dropped 5; count of bases not matched to a gene: 2. CDR1 SGHRS and CDR2 YFSETQ come from the germline V gene. The CDR3 bases are TGCGCCAGCAGCATGGGACTAGCGGGAGGGGAGACCCAGTACTTC. Translated: CASSMGLAGGETQYF. The complete variable domain, with remaining parts taken from reference TRBV5-1 and TRBJ2-5, reads KAGVTQTPRYLIKTRGQQVTLSCSPISGHRSVSWYQQTPGQGLQFLFEYFSETQRNKGNFPGRFSGRQFSNSRSEMNVSTLELGDSALYLCASSMGLAGGETQYFGPGTRLLVL.

The V call is TRBV7-3, the J call TRBJ2-1; weak D call: TRBD2 (6 bases). CDR3 length equals 13 residues. Germline assignment: CDR1 SGHTA and CDR2 FQGTGA. V dropped 3 bases and J dropped 8 bases, with 11 bases sitting between them. CDR3 DNA: TGTGCCAGCAGCTTTGGGGGGAGAGATGAGCAGTTCTTC. This codes for CASSFGGRDEQFF.

The V and J genes are TRBV28 and TRBJ2-1; 10 bases agree with TRBD2. The germline CDR1 and CDR2 sequences are MDHEN and SYDVKM. The CDR3 is made up of 15 amino acids. J was trimmed by 7 bases and V by 7 bases; bases with no gene match: 10. CDR3 residues: CASTRNSGRPNEQFF. CDR3 in DNA: TGTGCCAGCACTAGGAATAGCGGGAGGCCGAATGAGCAGTTCTTC.

The V gene is TRBV6-5, the J gene TRBJ1-5; D unresolved. The germline V gene encodes CDR1 MNHEY and CDR2 SVGAGI. V lost 5 bases, J lost 1 base, and 9 bases lay in between. The CDR3 extends over 14 amino acids. CDR3 protein: CASSRTASNQPQHF. CDR3 nucleotide sequence: TGTGCCAGCAGTCGGACTGCGAGCAATCAGCCCCAGCATTTT.

The rearrangement joins TRBV28 to TRBJ2-6, with D uncertain. V was shortened by 3 bases and J by 1 base, with 10 bases between the two germline ends. Looked up from germline, CDR1 is MDHEN and CDR2 is SYDVKM. The CDR3 contains 16 residues. CDR3 sequence reads: CASSFWALSGANVLTF. As DNA, the CDR3 is TGTGCCAGCAGTTTCTGGGCCTTATCTGGGGCCAACGTCCTGACTTTC.

V usage is TRBV2 and J usage is TRBJ2-2; 7 bases match TRBD1. With V trimmed by 8 bases and J by 5 bases, 11 bases remained unmatched. There are 15 residues in the CDR3. Germline values: CDR1 SNHLY, CDR2 FYNNEI. The CDR3 reads CASSFGPGGTGELFF. The CDR3 DNA reads TGTGCCAGCTCCTTTGGGCCAGGGGGAACCGGGGAGCTGTTTTTT.